A selection of T cell receptor beta chains follows, all from one sample in a study of shared clonotypes between healthy human individuals. Sequencing was performed with immunoSEQ multiplex PCR; in TCRdb, only in-frame clones are kept and a portion is missing. This sample carries about 2.1 million clones, 93% of them seen once, and the ten largest clones take roughly 1.7%. Sequenced: naive CD8+ T cells from PBMCs. The receptors shown here come from a man between 18 and 29 years old in good health. Some clones in this sample may be carry-over from other donors' samples. The CDR3 runs from the conserved cysteine through the conserved F or W.

len: 14
v_gene: TRBV5-6
j_gene: TRBJ2-1
CDR3aa: CASSSVGSYNEQFF

len: 15
v_gene: TRBV6-5
j_gene: TRBJ2-7
CDR3aa: CASTLTSGSTYEQYF

len: 14
v_gene: TRBV27
j_gene: TRBJ2-1
CDR3aa: CASRRTSVDNEQFF

len: 16
v_gene: TRBV27
j_gene: TRBJ1-4
CDR3aa: CASSSDRGGTNEKLFF

len: 15
v_gene: TRBV7-2
j_gene: TRBJ1-2
CDR3aa: CASSTRTETNYGYTF

len: 17
v_gene: TRBV7-9
j_gene: TRBJ2-2
CDR3aa: CASSKNWPGTNTGELFF

len: 14
v_gene: TRBV5-4
j_gene: TRBJ1-1
CDR3aa: CASIGKEGSTEAFF

len: 17
v_gene: TRBV27
j_gene: TRBJ2-1
CDR3aa: CASTSPRGILGYNEQFF

len: 14
v_gene: TRBV6-5
j_gene: TRBJ1-2
CDR3aa: CASSSGSRHYGYTF

len: 15
v_gene: TRBV4-3
j_gene: TRBJ2-3
CDR3aa: CASSQDRGLARVQYF

len: 12
v_gene: TRBV5-1
j_gene: TRBJ2-1
CDR3aa: CASSLGWEEQFF

len: 17
v_gene: TRBV7-2
j_gene: TRBJ2-7
CDR3aa: CASSIHPPDTPSYEQYF

len: 16
v_gene: TRBV4-3
j_gene: TRBJ2-1
CDR3aa: CASSQEGLAGHNEQFF

len: 20
v_gene: TRBV4-1
j_gene: TRBJ2-3
CDR3aa: CASSPPQRTITRGSADTQYF

len: 16
v_gene: TRBV7-2
j_gene: TRBJ1-4
CDR3aa: CASSLDRLGANEKLFF

len: 15
v_gene: TRBV30
j_gene: TRBJ1-2
CDR3aa: CAWSVGAGKGYGYTF

len: 14
v_gene: TRBV28
j_gene: TRBJ2-2
CDR3aa: CASSLLGGAGELFF

len: 13
v_gene: TRBV5-1
j_gene: TRBJ2-2
CDR3aa: CASSLLQAGELFF

len: 13
v_gene: TRBV10-2
j_gene: TRBJ2-5
CDR3aa: CASRDRGTETQYF

len: 11
v_gene: TRBV29-1
j_gene: TRBJ2-1
CDR3aa: CSARAHNEQFF

len: 17
v_gene: TRBV27
j_gene: TRBJ2-7
CDR3aa: CASSGKNQGRFPYEQYF

len: 15
v_gene: TRBV29-1
j_gene: TRBJ1-5
CDR3aa: CSVEVGEGPREPQHF

len: 15
v_gene: TRBV29-1
j_gene: TRBJ2-7
CDR3aa: CSVEDGWDSSYEQYF

len: 15
v_gene: TRBV11-2
j_gene: TRBJ2-1
CDR3aa: CASSPSGITYNEQFF

len: 15
v_gene: TRBV4-1
j_gene: TRBJ2-7
CDR3aa: CASSPTEGGPYEQYF

len: 14
v_gene: TRBV11-2
j_gene: TRBJ2-7
CDR3aa: CASSLGQGPYEQYF

len: 15
v_gene: TRBV4-3
j_gene: TRBJ2-3
CDR3aa: CASSQGSWATNTQYF

len: 14
v_gene: TRBV27
j_gene: TRBJ2-7
CDR3aa: CASRWGGLSYEQYF

len: 14
v_gene: TRBV5-6
j_gene: TRBJ1-4
CDR3aa: CASSIGTGDEKLFF